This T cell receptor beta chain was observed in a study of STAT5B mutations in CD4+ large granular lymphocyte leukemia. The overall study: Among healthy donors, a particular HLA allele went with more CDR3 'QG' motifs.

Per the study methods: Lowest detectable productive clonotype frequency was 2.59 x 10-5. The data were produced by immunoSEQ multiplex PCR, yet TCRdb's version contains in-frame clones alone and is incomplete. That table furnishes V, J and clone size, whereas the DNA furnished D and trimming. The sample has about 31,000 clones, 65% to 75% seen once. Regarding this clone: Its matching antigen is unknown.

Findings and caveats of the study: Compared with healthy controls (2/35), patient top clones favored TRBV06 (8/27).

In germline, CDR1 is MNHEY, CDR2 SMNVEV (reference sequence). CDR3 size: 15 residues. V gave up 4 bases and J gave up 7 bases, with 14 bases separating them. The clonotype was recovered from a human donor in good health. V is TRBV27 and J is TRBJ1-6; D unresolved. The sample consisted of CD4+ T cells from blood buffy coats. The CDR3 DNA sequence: TGTGCCAGCAGTTACCTCGGGCAGACAAATTCACCCCTCCACTTT. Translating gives CASSYLGQTNSPLHF.